Sequencing of this T cell receptor (beta chain) was carried out in a study of T cell responses to AZD1222 COVID-19 vaccine (dated by TCRdb to the early 2020s). Some background on the complete study: A total of 233 trial participants underwent TCR sequencing, of whom 200 to 220 had received two doses of AZD1222 and some 25 had received two doses of the MenACWY control vaccine. Enrollment into the trials was organized by age into subgroups of 18-55, 56-69 and 70-plus years, and those subgroups contained about 160, 30 and 59 TCR-sequenced participants, respectively. What the research found in general, with its limitations: In the small 56-69-year group, the increase in depth fell short of significance, most likely because of low power. Participants were mostly white British, with more females than males. The authors suggested clonal diversity may have been underestimated. CD4 TCRs associated with the vaccine covered the entire spike protein, and the dominant responses were in regions 160-218 and 743-854. Reportedly, close to half of the unique spike-specific TCRs recognized epitopes lying outside the regions that are mutated in the B.1.351 and B.1.1.7 variants. Conclusions about previously exposed vaccinees were limited because only six AZD1222 recipients were SARS-CoV-2 seropositive at baseline. Because no day 14 peak-response samples were available, the repertoires could be characterized only after the peak T cell response. A significant rise in spike-specific TCR breadth and depth was observed after two AZD1222 doses relative to day 0 and relative to MenACWY recipients.

The CDR3 regions of human TCRbeta chains were analyzed by immunosequencing. In the authors' own workflow: TCRs in the repertoires were matched against a reference library of SARS-CoV-2-specific TCRs that had been generated with the MIRA antigen-specificity platform. Breadth meant the fraction of unique TCRs that were SARS-CoV-2-associated, whereas depth meant the fraction of total T cells that were SARS-CoV-2-associated. Using the MIRA data, every spike-specific TCR was mapped to the spike region that the TCR reacted to and assigned to either a CD4 or a CD8 class. Log10-transformed breadth and depth values were compared by one-way ANOVA with Sidak's multiple comparisons tests. Held by TCRdb, this immuneACCESS table contains in-frame sequences only and omits some clones. Under half of the omission traces to an unresolved V gene where checked; the cause of the rest is unknown. V, J and clone size derive from that table, while D and trimming were established from the DNA sequence. The sample includes under 150,000 clones, with around 90% observed a single time. The top ten constitute 4.5% to 7% of the sample.

The time point label for this specimen denotes: about 28 days (+/-7) after the second vaccine dose. AZD1222 recipients given second doses at about 4 weeks or at about 12 weeks were pooled, since spike-specific TCR depth and breadth were not found to differ between the two schedules. The vaccinee samples were drawn from two UK trials, COV001 and COV002, one of which was a single-blind randomized controlled phase 2/3 trial testing AZD1222 (ChAdOx1 nCoV-19) in healthy adults. Trial participant PBMC samples were collected at day 0 and day 28 after the second dose for TCRbeta chain sequencing. Note on this clone: It has no known antigen specificity. No clone much larger than this one lies a single base away; base qualities are absent.

This sample comprised peripheral blood, obtained 28 days after the second AZD1222 dose. This TCR came from an adult who received the AZD1222 COVID-19 vaccine.

The CDR3 amino acid sequence is: CASRPRGGDHNEQFF. The nucleotide sequence reads as follows: TGTGCCAGCCGTCCGAGGGGCGGGGACCACAATGAGCAGTTCTTC. This receptor chain uses TRBV7-2 and TRBJ2-1, with a tentative D gene TRBD2 over 6 matching bases. CDR1 and CDR2 were assigned from the germline V gene as SGHTA and FQGNSA. V drops 8 bases and J drops 5 bases, leaving 19 bases in between. Including cysteine and phenylalanine, the CDR3 has 15 amino acids. Kept here is only the CDR3 DNA, which spans 45 bases and is read in frame from base 1.